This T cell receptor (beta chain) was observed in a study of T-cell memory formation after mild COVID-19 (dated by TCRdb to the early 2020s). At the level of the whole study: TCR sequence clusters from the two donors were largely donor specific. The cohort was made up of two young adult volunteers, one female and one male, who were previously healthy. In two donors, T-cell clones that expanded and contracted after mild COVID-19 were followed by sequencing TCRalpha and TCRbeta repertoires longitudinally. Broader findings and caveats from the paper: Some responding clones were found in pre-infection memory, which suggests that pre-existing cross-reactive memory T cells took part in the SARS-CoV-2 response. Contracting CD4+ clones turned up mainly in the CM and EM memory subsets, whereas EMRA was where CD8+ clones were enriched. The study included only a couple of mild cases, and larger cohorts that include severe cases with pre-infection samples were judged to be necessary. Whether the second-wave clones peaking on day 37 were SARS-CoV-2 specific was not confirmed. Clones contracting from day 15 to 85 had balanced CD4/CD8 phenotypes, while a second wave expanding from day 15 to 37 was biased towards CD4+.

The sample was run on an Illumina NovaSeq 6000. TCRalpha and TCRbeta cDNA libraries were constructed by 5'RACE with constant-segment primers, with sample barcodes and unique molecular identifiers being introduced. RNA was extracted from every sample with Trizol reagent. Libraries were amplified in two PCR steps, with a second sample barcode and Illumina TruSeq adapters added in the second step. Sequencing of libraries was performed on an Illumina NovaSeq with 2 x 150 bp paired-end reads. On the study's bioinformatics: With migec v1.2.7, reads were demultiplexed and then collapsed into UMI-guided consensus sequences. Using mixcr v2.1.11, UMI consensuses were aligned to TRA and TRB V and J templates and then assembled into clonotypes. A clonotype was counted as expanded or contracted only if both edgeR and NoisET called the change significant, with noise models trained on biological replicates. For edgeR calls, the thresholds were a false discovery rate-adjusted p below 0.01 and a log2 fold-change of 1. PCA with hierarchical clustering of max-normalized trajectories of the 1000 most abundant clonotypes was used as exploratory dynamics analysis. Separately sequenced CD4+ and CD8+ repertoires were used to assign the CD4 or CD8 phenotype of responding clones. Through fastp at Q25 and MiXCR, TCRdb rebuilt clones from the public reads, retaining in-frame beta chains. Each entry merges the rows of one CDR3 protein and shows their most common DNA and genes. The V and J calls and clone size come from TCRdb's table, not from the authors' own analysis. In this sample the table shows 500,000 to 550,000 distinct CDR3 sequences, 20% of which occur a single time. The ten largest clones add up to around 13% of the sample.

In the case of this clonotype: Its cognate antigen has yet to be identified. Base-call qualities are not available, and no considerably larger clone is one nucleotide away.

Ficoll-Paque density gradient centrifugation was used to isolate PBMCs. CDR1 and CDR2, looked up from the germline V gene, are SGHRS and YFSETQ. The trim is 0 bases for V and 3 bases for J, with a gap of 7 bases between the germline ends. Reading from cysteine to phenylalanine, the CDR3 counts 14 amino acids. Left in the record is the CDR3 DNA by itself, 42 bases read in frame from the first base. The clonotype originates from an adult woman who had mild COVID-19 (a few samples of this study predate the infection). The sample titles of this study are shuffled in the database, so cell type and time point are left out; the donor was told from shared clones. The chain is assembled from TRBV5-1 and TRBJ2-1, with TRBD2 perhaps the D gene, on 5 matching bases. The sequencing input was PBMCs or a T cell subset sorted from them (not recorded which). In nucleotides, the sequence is TGCGCCAGCAGCTTGGAACGGGGCTACAATGAGCAGTTCTTC. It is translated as CASSLERGYNEQFF.